Listed below are T cell receptor beta chains from one sample, sequenced in a study of identical twins. TCRdb passed the 5' RACE reads through MiXCR, listing each CDR3 protein once. The sample has 650,000 to 800,000 distinct CDR3 sequences, 8.5% to 9% seen once. This same sample was also part of a study on yellow fever vaccine responses in identical twins.

The sequencing input was PBMCs. The receptors originated from a woman aged 18-35 years in good health. CDR3s leave out the opening cysteine and the closing phenylalanine or tryptophan. A row's size may be missing; if present it is once, few, many or a size class.

v_call clone_size cdr3_aa
TRBV28 few ASNPRGSYEQY
TRBV20-1 NA SARPGTGKYEQY
TRBV6-2/TRBV6-3 NA ASSYPLTGGIEQF
TRBV29-1 few SNDLVSRYNEQF
TRBV20-1 NA SVPPPTSGRGDEQF
TRBV7-2 few ASSLGAQNEKLF
TRBV5-1 few ASSLAGADYNSPLH
TRBV9 NA ASSRGDYQETQY
TRBV29-1 few SVEKGGYT
TRBV27 few ASSLRDRVSGSPLH
TRBV7-2 NA ASTHRILGETQY
TRBV15 NA ATSRGVWDSGSYEQY
TRBV29-1 NA SVVLPTDTQY
TRBV15 NA ATSSTGSYSGANVLT
TRBV7-2 NA ASRPDSRLIVTQY
TRBV11-2 many ASSPRDRPSTDTQY
TRBV11-1 few ASSSGQDASYEQY
TRBV7-9 NA ASSLKQTLYNEQF
TRBV4-3 many ASSQGLAGTDTQY
TRBV7-2 many ASSFTGTGTAYEQY
TRBV14 NA ASSQVLMGSQY
TRBV21-1 few ASSQPKGGDQPQH